Below, 19 T cell receptor beta chains from the same sample are listed, as sequenced in a study of blood T cell repertoires in COVID-19 (dated by TCRdb to 2018 to 2020). Library creation used the immunoSEQ multiplex PCR assay. Entries here come from immuneACCESS through TCRdb and include only in-frame sequences with V and J called. Some clones fail to appear in such tables; in the studies checked, an unresolved V gene covers under half of the shortfall, and the cause of the remainder is unknown. The sample table records under 200,000 clones; 85% to 95% of these occur just once. The ten largest make up approximately 0.5% of the sample. The sample taken for sequencing was peripheral blood. Receptor source: a man aged 50 or older with acute or convalescent COVID-19.

This rearrangement joins TRBV5-6 to TRBJ1-1, with TRBD1 as a possible D gene (6 bases). This CDR3 spans 14 amino acids. Trimming shortened V by 0 bases and J by 3 bases, and 9 bases separated the two germline ends. Germline CDR1 is SGHDT and CDR2 is YYEEEE. CDR3 residues: CASSLVGADTEAFF. Written as DNA, the CDR3 is TGTGCCAGCAGCTTGGTGGGGGCGGACACTGAAGCTTTCTTT.

This rearrangement joins TRBV18 to TRBJ1-5, with TRBD1 as a possible D gene (6 bases). The CDR3 extends over 13 amino acids. The germline V gene has CDR1 KGHSH and CDR2 LQKENI. Trimming stripped 3 bases from V and 7 bases from J, with 10 bases between. As DNA, the CDR3 is TGTGCCAGCTCACCTGGGGGCCAACAGCCCCAGCATTTT. Protein: CASSPGGQQPQHF. Supplemented by reference TRBV18 and TRBJ1-5, the full variable domain reads NAGVMQNPRHLVRRRGQEARLRCSPMKGHSHVYWYRQLPEEGLKFMVYLQKENIIDESGMPKERFSAEFPKEGPSILRIQQVVRGDSAAYFCASSPGGQQPQHFGDGTRLSIL.

This chain uses TRBV19 with TRBJ2-7; 10 nucleotides align to TRBD1. The V segment lost 5 bases and the J segment 0 bases; nucleotides outside the gene matches: 4. The CDR3 consists of 15 residues. Looked up from germline, CDR1 is LNHDA and CDR2 is SQIVND (reference sequence). CDR3 DNA sequence: TGTGCCAGTAGTGCCGGGACAGGGGTCTCCTACGAGCAGTACTTC. Its translation is CASSAGTGVSYEQYF. Supplemented by reference TRBV19 and TRBJ2-7, the full variable domain reads DGGITQSPKYLFRKEGQNVTLSCEQNLNHDAMYWYRQDPGQGLRLIYYSQIVNDFQKGDIAEGYSVSREKKESFPLTVTSAQKNPTAFYLCASSAGTGVSYEQYFGPGTRLTVT.

The chain couples TRBV11-2 to TRBJ2-5, with a possible D match to TRBD2 (5 bases). V was clipped by 0 bases and J by 5 bases, with 13 bases between them. Looked up from germline, CDR1 is SGHAT and CDR2 is FQNNGV. This CDR3 contains 15 residues. The CDR3 loop is CASSLDPGFWETQYF. The CDR3 DNA sequence: TGTGCCAGCAGCTTAGATCCGGGGTTTTGGGAGACCCAGTACTTC.

V is TRBV2 and J is TRBJ2-3, with a tentative D call TRBD2 (7 bases). This CDR3 contains 14 residues. CDR1 and CDR2 from the germline V gene are SNHLY and FYNNEI. Trimming removed 8 bases at V and 3 bases at J, with 15 bases between. The CDR3 bases are TGTGCCAGCTTCCCGGGGGGCGGGACAGATACGCAGTATTTT. Residues: CASFPGGGTDTQYF.

The chain has TRBV2 and TRBJ1-1; TRBD1 matches 9 bases. V trimming: 6 bases; J trimming: 5 bases; junction bases outside the gene matches: 10. The length of the CDR3 is 15 residues. Germline loops: CDR1 SNHLY, CDR2 FYNNEI. The CDR3 here is CASSPTGQGMTEAFF. The CDR3 DNA sequence: TGTGCCAGCAGCCCCACTGGACAGGGGATGACTGAAGCTTTCTTT.

The rearrangement joins TRBV4-2 to TRBJ2-2; 7 bases agree with TRBD2. The CDR3 is 16 amino acids. Losses at the gene ends were 4 bases for V and 0 bases for J; bases not matched to a gene: 5. Per germline, CDR1 LGHNA and CDR2 YNFKEQ. The CDR3 DNA reads as TGTGCCAGCAGCCCTCCGGGGGGAGCGAACACCGGGGAGCTGTTTTTT. It is translated as CASSPPGGANTGELFF.

This clone was detected only once. The V gene is TRBV7-6, the J gene TRBJ2-2, with a tentative D call TRBD1 (5 bases). V was pared by 1 base and J by 5 bases, with 8 bases between. Germline CDR1 and CDR2: SGHVS and FNYEAQ. There are 14 residues in the CDR3. Here the CDR3 reads CASSLVQGTGELFF. CDR3 bases: TGTGCCAGCAGCTTAGTTCAGGGAACCGGGGAGCTGTTTTTT.

In this sample, this clone turned up a few times. The chain carries TRBV9 and TRBJ1-3; D unclear. The CDR3 loop spans 15 amino acids. Trimming removed 0 bases from V and 7 bases from J, with 14 bases in between. Germline V gene lookup returns CDR1 SGDLS and CDR2 YYNGEE. The CDR3 spells CASSVGAGELNTIYF. The CDR3, as DNA: TGTGCCAGCAGCGTAGGGGCTGGGGAGTTGAACACCATATATTTT. Drawing the rest from reference TRBV9 and TRBJ1-3, the complete variable domain is DSGVTQTPKHLITATGQRVTLRCSPRSGDLSVYWYQQSLDQGLQFLIQYYNGEERAKGNILERFSAQQFPDLHSELNLSSLELGDSALYFCASSVGAGELNTIYFGEGSWLTVV.

CDR3 DNA: TGTGCCAGCAGCTCCGCCCAGGGGAGCGGCTACACCTTC. Its translation is CASSSAQGSGYTF. J is TRBJ1-2 and V is TRBV7-2, with D perhaps TRBD1 (6 bases). The CDR3 is 13 amino acids. The germline gives CDR1 SGHTA, CDR2 FQGNSA. The V end lost 4 bases, the J end lost 8 bases, and 14 bases lay between the germline ends.

V usage is TRBV18 and J usage is TRBJ2-7, with TRBD1 matching over 8 bases. Germline assignment: CDR1 KGHSH and CDR2 LQKENI. After removal of 4 bases from V and 7 bases from J, the junction contained 3 bases not matched to a gene. CDR3 size: 12 residues. CDR3 amino acids: CASSQTGEEQYV. The CDR3 region has the DNA TGTGCCAGCTCACAGACAGGGGAAGAGCAGTACGTC.

The rearrangement uses TRBV7-6 and TRBJ1-5; no definite D call. In germline, CDR1 is SGHVS, CDR2 FNYEAQ. V gave up 6 bases and J gave up 5 bases, with 11 bases separating them. The CDR3 sequence is 13 residues long. The CDR3 DNA reads TGTGCCAGCAGTCAGACGGAGGATCAGCCCCAGCATTTT. Its translation is CASSQTEDQPQHF. Using reference TRBV7-6 and TRBJ1-5 for the parts outside the CDR3, the full variable domain is GAGVSQSPRYKVTKRGQDVALRCDPISGHVSLYWYRQALGQGPEFLTYFNYEAQQDKSGLPNDRFSAERPEGSISTLTIQRTEQRDSAMYRCASSQTEDQPQHFGDGTRLSIL.

This clone was picked up one time. V and J are TRBV2 and TRBJ2-3; D is undetermined. The V gene's germline CDR1 is SNHLY and CDR2 FYNNEI. Trimming took 7 bases from V and 6 from J, leaving 17 bases between them. This CDR3 comprises 14 residues. Here the CDR3 DNA reads TGTGCCAGCATGGTACCTACGAGTTATGATACGCAGTATTTT. Translated, it gives CASMVPTSYDTQYF.

With regard to this clone: The junction differs from germline at one of its ends, possibly a read error. The V gene is TRBV2, the J gene TRBJ1-6, with 7 bases lining up with TRBD1. The V gene's germline CDR1 is SNHLY and CDR2 FYNNEI. The CDR3 has 15 residues. The CDR3 bases are TGTGCCAGCAGTGGACAGGGATTCGATAATTCACCCCTCTACTTT. This encodes CASSGQGFDNSPLYF.

This chain connects TRBV3-1 (or the pseudogene TRBV3-2) to TRBJ2-1, with TRBD2 matching over 9 bases. Germline CDR1 LGHDT, CDR2 YNNKEL (reference sequence). This CDR3 has 13 residues. V gave up 1 base and J gave up 10 bases; unmatched junction bases: 2. CDR3 sequence: CASSQASGAEQFF. CDR3 coding DNA: TGTGCCAGCAGCCAAGCTAGCGGGGCCGAGCAGTTCTTC.

The V and J genes are TRBV11-2 and TRBJ1-3; TRBD1 matches at 7 bases. The CDR3 loop spans 18 amino acids. V gave up 7 bases and J gave up 2 bases; unmatched junction bases: 17. The germline V gene encodes CDR1 SGHAT and CDR2 FQNNGV. In DNA form, the CDR3 reads TGTGCCAGCACCTACTCATTCAAATCGACAGGGCCTGGAAACACCATATATTTT. It codes for CASTYSFKSTGPGNTIYF.

This clone has only one observation. This sequence joins TRBV7-2 and TRBJ2-5; 9 bases are a match to TRBD2. This CDR3 comprises 16 residues. Per the germline V gene, CDR1 is SGHTA and CDR2 is FQGNSA. Losses at the gene ends were 1 base for V and 5 bases for J; bases not matched to a gene: 8. CDR3 sequence: CASSLEVRGGQETQYF. DNA of the CDR3: TGTGCCAGCAGCTTAGAAGTGCGGGGGGGCCAGGAGACCCAGTACTTC.

This chain connects TRBV19 to TRBJ2-1; tentative D call: TRBD1 (5 bases). This CDR3 is built from 14 residues. The germline CDR1 and CDR2 sequences are LNHDA and SQIVND (reference sequence). The ends were cut back, 1 base at V and 4 bases at J, with 8 bases in the middle. Written as DNA, the CDR3 is TGTGCCAGTAGTATAGGGGGCTGGTACAATGAGCAGTTCTTC. Translating it yields CASSIGGWYNEQFF.

The table lists this clone with a count of one. The chain combines TRBV14 with TRBJ1-2; tentative D call: TRBD1 (6 bases). Germline V gives CDR1 SGHDN, CDR2 FVKESK. Trimming removed 0 bases at V and 8 bases at J, with 13 bases between. The CDR3 is 14 amino acids. The DNA for the CDR3 is TGTGCCAGCAGCCAAGATTACAGGGTCGGAGGCTACACCTTC. It yields the protein CASSQDYRVGGYTF.